The source of this T cell receptor (beta chain) is a study of cytomegalovirus exposure and HLA in healthy donors. Primers for the PCR totalled 60 Vbeta and 13 Jbeta. Clones were sequenced by immunoSEQ multiplex PCR, and TCRdb holds only the in-frame ones, with some missing. This repertoire includes about 110,000 clones. V trimming: 3 bases; J trimming: 4 bases; junction bases outside the gene matches: 3. Germline CDR1 reads GTSNPN; CDR2 reads SVGIG (reference sequence). This CDR3 contains 13 residues. The sequence was obtained from a man aged 35-49 years in good health and CMV-seropositive. The chain combines TRBV30 with TRBJ2-5; 9 bases agree with TRBD1. Input material: PBMCs. This chain's CDR3 is CAWSPGQGETQYF. CDR3 nucleotide sequence: TGTGCCTGGAGCCCGGGACAGGGAGAGACCCAGTACTTC.